This T cell receptor (beta chain) was obtained from a study of cytomegalovirus exposure and HLA in healthy donors. The study, taken as a whole, reports: According to a later analysis, most TCR beta chains associated with CMV appeared HLA-restricted.

Primers included in the PCR were 60 Vbeta and 13 Jbeta primers. Libraries were prepared by immunoSEQ multiplex PCR; TCRdb keeps only in-frame clonotypes and omits some of them. This table has about 120,000 clones, approximately 80% appearing once. The CDR3 extends over 16 amino acids. Trimming removed 4 bases from V and 5 bases from J, with 20 bases in between. Per germline, CDR1 MNHNS and CDR2 SASEGT. In the case of this clone: The antigen is not known.

The V and J genes are TRBV6-1 and TRBJ2-5; no definite D call. This clonotype originated in a woman aged 30 to 39 in good health and CMV-seropositive. The specimen was PBMCs. This chain's CDR3 is CASSAGPQVQRETQYF. DNA of the CDR3: TGTGCCAGCAGTGCCGGCCCCCAGGTCCAAAGGGAGACCCAGTACTTC.